This T cell receptor (beta chain) was obtained from a study of T cells in Graves' hyperthyroidism and ophthalmopathy. The CDR3 regions of TCR beta were amplified from RNA transcripts. HTBI primers were the set used in a first-round RT-PCR of the TCR CDR3. A single record per CDR3 protein comes from TCRdb applying MiXCR to the multiplex PCR reads. The sample has 380,000 or so distinct CDR3 sequences; over 15% are singletons. Exclusions: uncontrolled infection, other autoimmune disease, pregnancy, lactation. Based on clinical symptoms, serum thyroxine and TRAb, thyroid ultrasound and orbital computed tomography, diagnoses were reached. This CDR3 comprises 13 residues. The V and J ends lost 4 bases and 7 bases respectively, with 15 bases between them. Germline V gene data show CDR1 as SGHRS and CDR2 as YFSETQ. This clonotype showed up many times.

The specimen sequenced was blood. This rearrangement joins TRBV5-1 to TRBJ2-7; no reliable D call. This receptor was obtained from a woman aged 18 to 35 with Graves' hyperthyroidism. In DNA form, the CDR3 reads TGCGCCAGCAGCCCCCCGGATCGTTGGGAGCAGTACTTC. Translating gives CASSPPDRWEQYF.